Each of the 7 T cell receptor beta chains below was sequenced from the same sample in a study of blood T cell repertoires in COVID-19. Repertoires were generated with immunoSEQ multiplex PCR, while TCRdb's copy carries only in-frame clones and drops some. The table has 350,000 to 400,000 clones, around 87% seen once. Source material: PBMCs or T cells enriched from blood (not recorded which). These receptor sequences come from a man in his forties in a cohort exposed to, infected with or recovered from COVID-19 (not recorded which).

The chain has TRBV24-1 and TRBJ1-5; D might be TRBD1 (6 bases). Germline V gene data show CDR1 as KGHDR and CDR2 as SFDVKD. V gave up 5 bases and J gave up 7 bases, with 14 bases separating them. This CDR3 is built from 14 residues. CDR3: CATSAGQGLQPQHF. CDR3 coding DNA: TGTGCCACCAGTGCGGGCCAGGGGCTGCAGCCCCAGCATTTT.

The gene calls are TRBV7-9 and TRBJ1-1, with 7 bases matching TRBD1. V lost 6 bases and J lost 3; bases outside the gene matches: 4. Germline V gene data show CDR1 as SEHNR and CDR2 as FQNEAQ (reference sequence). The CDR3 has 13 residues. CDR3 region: CASRLTGDTEAFF. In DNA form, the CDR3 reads TGTGCCAGCAGATTAACAGGGGACACTGAAGCTTTCTTT.

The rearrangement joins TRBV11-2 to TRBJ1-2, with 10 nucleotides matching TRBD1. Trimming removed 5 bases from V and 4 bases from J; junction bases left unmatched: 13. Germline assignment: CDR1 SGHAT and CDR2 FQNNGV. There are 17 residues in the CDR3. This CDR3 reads CASSPRSLRTGGYGYTF. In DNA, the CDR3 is TGTGCCAGCAGCCCCCGATCACTTCGGACAGGGGGCTATGGCTACACCTTC.

DNA for the CDR3: TGTGCCAGCAGTTGGGTAAGCAGGGGCGCACAGCCCCAGCATTTT. The encoded protein is CASSWVSRGAQPQHF. The chain has TRBV6-2 or TRBV6-3 and TRBJ1-5; TRBD1 might be the D (6 bases). V lost 4 bases to trimming and J lost 7 bases, with 17 bases between them. Germline V gives CDR1 MNHEY, CDR2 SVGEGT. The CDR3 covers 15 residues.

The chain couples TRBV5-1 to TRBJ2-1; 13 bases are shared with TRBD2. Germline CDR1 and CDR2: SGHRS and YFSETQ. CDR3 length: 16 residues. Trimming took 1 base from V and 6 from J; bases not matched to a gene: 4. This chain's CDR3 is CASSLIGTSGINEQFF. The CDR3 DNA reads TGCGCCAGCAGCTTGATTGGGACTAGCGGGATCAATGAGCAGTTCTTC.

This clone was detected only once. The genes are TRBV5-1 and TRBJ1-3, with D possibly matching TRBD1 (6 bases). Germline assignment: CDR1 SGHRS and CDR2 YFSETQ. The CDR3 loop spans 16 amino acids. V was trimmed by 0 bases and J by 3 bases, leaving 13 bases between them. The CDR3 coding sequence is TGCGCCAGCAGCTTGGTTGGGACAAAGTTTGGAAACACCATATATTTT. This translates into CASSLVGTKFGNTIYF.

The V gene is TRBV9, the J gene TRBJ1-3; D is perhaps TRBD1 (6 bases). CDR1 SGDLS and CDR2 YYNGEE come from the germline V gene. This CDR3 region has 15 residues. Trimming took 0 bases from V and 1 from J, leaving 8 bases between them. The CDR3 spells CASSVDRVSGNTIYF. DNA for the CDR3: TGTGCCAGCAGCGTAGACAGGGTATCTGGAAACACCATATATTTT.